This record concerns one TCR beta chain sequence. This clone was seen once. The specificity of this receptor is unknown. No much larger clone exists at a distance of one base, and base qualities are not known. The immunoSEQ kit was used, according to the manufacturer's recommendations, to generate TCR beta libraries from genomic DNA. To prepare libraries, a first multiplex PCR with proprietary primers was run, followed by a second PCR that added unique barcodes, and a bead cleanup was done after each round. A positive control reaction and a negative control reaction, both provided in the kit, were run with every batch of samples. The final libraries were assessed on an Agilent 4200 TapeStation D1000 ScreenTape, pooled by volume, and quantified by qPCR. Sequencing was performed on an Illumina NextSeq500 using a MidOutput 150-cycle cartridge, with 156 Read1 cycles, 15 Index1 cycles, and the kit custom primers. The pooled library was loaded at roughly 0.92 pM with a roughly 20% PhiX control spike-in. Per the authors' processing: The vendor-processed data were analyzed in R, and a clonotype was defined as all T cells that share the same CDR3 nucleotide sequence. For clone abundance analyses, frequencies were normalized to the 10,000 most abundant clones in each sample. Public T cell clones, averaging fewer than five per sample, were removed before analysis. The dominant motif analysis was done with ImmunoMap using the PAM10 matrix, a gap penalty of 30, and a homology threshold of 0.3, and motifs with a cumulative frequency of at least 0.01 were considered dominant. Tumor-enriched clonotypes and baseline blood-enriched clonotypes were defined as those with an abundance difference of at least 32-fold between compartments. The Baroni-Urbani and Buser coefficient was used to measure tumor-blood repertoire similarity, and groups were compared with two-tailed Wilcoxon tests in R. TCRdb carries this immuneACCESS record with in-frame sequences only. Its versions omit some clonotypes, under half of them owing to an unresolved V gene in the studies checked, with the rest unexplained. For V, J and clone size, that table is used; D and trimming come from the DNA. The sample yields about 9,200 clones; around three fifths were counted once. The top ten clones comprise approximately 21% of the sample.

Via the germline V gene, CDR1 is SGHRS and CDR2 YFSETQ. The cysteine opens and the phenylalanine closes a CDR3 of 13 amino acids. Left in the record is the CDR3 DNA by itself, 39 bases read in frame from the first base. Deletion took 4 bases off V and 0 bases off J, with a span of 8 bases between the germline ends. The sample belongs to a study of radiation and T cells in renal cell carcinoma (dated by TCRdb to about 2020). A note on the overall study: TCR beta sequencing covered 50 to 55 samples in total, comprising 25 or so tumors and roughly 27 peripheral blood samples. Across all 53 samples, 4,016,671 unique CDR3 nucleotide sequences, encoding 2 million to 3 million unique CDR3 amino acid sequences, were identified.

Here is what the overall study found, with its caveats: Compared with controls, irradiated tumors had higher TCR clonality, as the top 100 clonotypes made up an average of about 50% of the repertoire, versus roughly 43% in nephrectomy-only tumors. In blood, the top tumor clonotypes increased from baseline to 2 weeks after radiation and then shrank by 4 weeks, which suggests a temporary expansion of tumor-resident clones. Because no pretreatment tumor biopsies were available, whether clonotypes were present in the tumor at baseline could not be determined. A greater number of dominant CDR3 motifs was detected in irradiated tumors than in control tumors, and a larger share of the repertoire was occupied by these motifs in irradiated tumors than in control tumors. The single-armed trial design could not address effects of radiation dose or scheduling on the TCR repertoire. Intratumoral heterogeneity went uncaptured because the only tumor material available was small regions of roughly 1 g.

Sample time point, as interpreted from the label and publication: tumor resected at nephrectomy. This sample's treatment or condition label indicates: 15 Gy SBRT to primary tumor, nephrectomy 4 weeks later. The samples were drawn from a clinical trial, where primary renal cell carcinomas were treated with 15 Gy of stereotactic body radiation therapy and then removed by nephrectomy 4 weeks afterward. All patients had renal cell carcinoma with clear cell pathology. The tumors were dissociated mechanically, digested with collagenase/hyaluronidase at 37 degrees C, processed in gentleMACS C tubes, and kept in liquid nitrogen. The QIAamp DNA Blood Mini Kit (Qiagen) was used to prepare genomic DNA for TCR sequencing. Samples were included in the analyses only if all quality control checks were passed.

The sequence derives from a man between 60 and 75 years old with renal cell carcinoma. The rearranged chain carries TRBV5-1 and TRBJ2-7, with no D gene named confidently. Material: tumor tissue, obtained from a patient whose treatment included radiotherapy and nephrectomy. The CDR3 protein sequence reads: CASSLGVSYEQYF. Read as DNA, the sequence is TGCGCCAGCAGCCTGGGCGTCTCCTACGAGCAGTACTTC.